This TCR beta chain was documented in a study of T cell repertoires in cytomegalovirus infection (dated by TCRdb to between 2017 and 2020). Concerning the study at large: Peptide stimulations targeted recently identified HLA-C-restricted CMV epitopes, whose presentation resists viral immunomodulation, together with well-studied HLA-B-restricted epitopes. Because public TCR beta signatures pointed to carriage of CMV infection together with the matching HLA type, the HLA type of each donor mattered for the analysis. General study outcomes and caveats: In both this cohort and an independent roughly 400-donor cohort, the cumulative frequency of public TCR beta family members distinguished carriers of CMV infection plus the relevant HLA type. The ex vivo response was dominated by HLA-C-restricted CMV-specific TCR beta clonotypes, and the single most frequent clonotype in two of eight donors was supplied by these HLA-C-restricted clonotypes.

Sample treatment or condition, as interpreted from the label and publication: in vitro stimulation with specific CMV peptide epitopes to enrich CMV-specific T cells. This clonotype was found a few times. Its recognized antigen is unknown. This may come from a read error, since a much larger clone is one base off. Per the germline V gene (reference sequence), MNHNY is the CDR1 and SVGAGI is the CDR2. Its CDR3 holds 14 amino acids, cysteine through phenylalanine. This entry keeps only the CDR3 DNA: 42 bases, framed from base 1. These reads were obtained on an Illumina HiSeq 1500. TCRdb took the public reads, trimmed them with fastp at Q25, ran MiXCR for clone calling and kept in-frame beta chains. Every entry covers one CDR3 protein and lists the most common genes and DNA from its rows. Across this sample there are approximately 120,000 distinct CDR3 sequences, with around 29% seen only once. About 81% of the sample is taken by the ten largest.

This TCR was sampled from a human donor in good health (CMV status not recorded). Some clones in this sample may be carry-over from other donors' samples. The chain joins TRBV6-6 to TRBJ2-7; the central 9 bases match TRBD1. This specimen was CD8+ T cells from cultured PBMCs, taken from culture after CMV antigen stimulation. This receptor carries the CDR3 CANSFGTGSYEQYF. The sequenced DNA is TGTGCCAACAGTTTCGGGACAGGGTCCTACGAGCAGTACTTC.